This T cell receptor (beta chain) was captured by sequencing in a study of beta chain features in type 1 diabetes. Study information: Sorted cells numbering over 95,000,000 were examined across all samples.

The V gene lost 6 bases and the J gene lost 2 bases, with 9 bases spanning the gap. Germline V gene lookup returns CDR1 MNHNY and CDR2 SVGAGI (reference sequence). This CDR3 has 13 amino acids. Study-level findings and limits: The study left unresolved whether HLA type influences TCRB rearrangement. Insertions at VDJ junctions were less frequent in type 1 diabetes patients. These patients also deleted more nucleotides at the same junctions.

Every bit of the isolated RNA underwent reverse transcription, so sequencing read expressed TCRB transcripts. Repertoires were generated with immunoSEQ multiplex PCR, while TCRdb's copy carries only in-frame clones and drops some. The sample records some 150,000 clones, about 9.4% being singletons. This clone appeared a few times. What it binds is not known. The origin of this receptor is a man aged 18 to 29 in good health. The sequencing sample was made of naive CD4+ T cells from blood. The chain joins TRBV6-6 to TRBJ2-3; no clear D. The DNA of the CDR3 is TGTGCCAGCAGAGAGGATTCCACAGATACGCAGTATTTT. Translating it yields CASREDSTDTQYF.